A single sample gave rise to the 10 T cell receptor beta chains below, sequenced in a study of control samples from healthy donors and cancer patients. Clones were read by immunoSEQ multiplex PCR, and TCRdb kept only the in-frame ones, dropping some. This sample yields about 120,000 clones, of which more than 80% are seen a single time; 30% to 40% belongs to the top ten. The sequenced sample consisted of blood. The receptors shown here come from a man in his fifties or sixties in good health.

The chain has TRBV11-2 and TRBJ1-1; 7 bases match TRBD1. The ends lost 7 bases at V and 5 bases at J; junction bases unmatched: 13. Per germline, CDR1 SGHAT and CDR2 FQNNGV. This CDR3 spans 15 amino acids. CDR3 loop: CASTNNRGGRTEAFF. The CDR3 DNA is TGTGCCAGCACCAATAACAGGGGCGGACGAACTGAAGCTTTCTTT.

The rearrangement links TRBV3-1 (or the pseudogene TRBV3-2) to TRBJ2-2; the match to TRBD1 covers 8 bases. CDR1 is LGHDT, CDR2 YNNKEL, per germline (reference sequence). The CDR3 runs to 16 residues. The ends lost 4 bases at V and 3 bases at J; junction bases unmatched: 7. CDR3 sequence reads: CASSPRGQGDTGELFF. The CDR3 nucleotides are TGTGCCAGCAGCCCCCGCGGACAGGGCGACACCGGGGAGCTGTTTTTT.

The CDR3 DNA reads as TGCGCCAGCAGCTGGGGGGACACCATATATTTT. Protein product: CASSWGDTIYF. V and J are TRBV5-1 and TRBJ1-3; possible D gene TRBD1, 5 bases. V dropped 3 bases and J dropped 8 bases, with 6 bases sitting between them. From germline, CDR1 is SGHRS and CDR2 YFSETQ. The CDR3 runs to 11 residues. Based on the CDR3 plus reference TRBV5-1 and TRBJ1-3, the full variable domain is KAGVTQTPRYLIKTRGQQVTLSCSPISGHRSVSWYQQTPGQGLQFLFEYFSETQRNKGNFPGRFSGRQFSNSRSEMNVSTLELGDSALYLCASSWGDTIYFGEGSWLTVV.

The chain uses TRBV9 and TRBJ2-2, with D possibly being TRBD1 (5 bases). The V end lost 0 bases, the J end lost 3 bases, and 9 bases lay between the germline ends. Germline CDR1 SGDLS, CDR2 YYNGEE. The CDR3 covers 15 residues. CDR3 in amino acids: CASSVVGVYTGELFF. CDR3 nucleotides: TGTGCCAGCAGCGTAGTAGGGGTGTACACCGGGGAGCTGTTTTTT.

This clone has a single count. This sequence joins TRBV19 and TRBJ2-3; TRBD2 agrees at 10 bases. The CDR3 has 14 amino acids. CDR1 LNHDA and CDR2 SQIVND come from the germline V gene (reference sequence). The trim removed 11 bases at V and 5 bases at J, leaving 10 bases unmatched. CDR3 bases: TGTGCCGCATCGGGACTAGCGCCTGAAGATACGCAGTATTTT. It codes for CAASGLAPEDTQYF.

The chain couples TRBV2 to TRBJ2-7, with D tentatively TRBD1 or TRBD2 (5 bases each). Trimming left V 7 bases short and J 3 bases short, with 16 bases between. Germline loops: CDR1 SNHLY, CDR2 FYNNEI. The CDR3 sequence is 14 residues long. CDR3 protein: CASKRQGPLYEQYF. The DNA of the CDR3 is TGTGCCAGCAAACGCCAGGGACCTCTCTACGAGCAGTACTTC. Supplemented by reference TRBV2 and TRBJ2-7, the full variable domain reads EPEVTQTPSHQVTQMGQEVILRCVPISNHLYFYWYRQILGQKVEFLVSFYNNEISEKSEIFDDQFSVERPDGSNFTLKIRSTKLEDSAMYFCASKRQGPLYEQYFGPGTRLTVT.

The chain carries TRBV28 and TRBJ1-2; D call uncertain. The CDR3 has 17 amino acids. Trimming removed 5 bases at V and 6 bases at J, with 25 bases between. CDR1 is MDHEN, CDR2 SYDVKM, per germline. The CDR3 DNA reads TGTGCCAGCAGTCCCCCCGAAATCGGGGTAGGGTTTGATGGCTACACCTTC. The encoded protein is CASSPPEIGVGFDGYTF.

This chain connects TRBV11-2 to TRBJ1-3, with D maybe TRBD1 (6 bases). Germline values: CDR1 SGHAT, CDR2 FQNNGV. Trimming cost V 0 bases and J 9 bases, with 12 bases left between them. The CDR3 runs to 14 residues. CDR3 coding DNA: TGTGCCAGCAGCTTAGATCCAGGGGAAAGCACCATATATTTT. The encoded protein is CASSLDPGESTIYF.

V usage is TRBV6-5 and J usage is TRBJ2-1; TRBD1 is a possible D gene (5 bases). CDR3 length equals 13 residues. V was cut by 5 bases and J by 4 bases, with 9 bases left in between. In germline, CDR1 is MNHEY, CDR2 SVGAGI. The CDR3 region is CASSPDRYNEQFF. CDR3 bases: TGTGCCAGCAGTCCCGACAGATACAATGAGCAGTTCTTC.

As DNA, the CDR3 is TGTGCCAGCTCAGCCAGGACAGGGTCCTACAATGAGCAGTTCTTC. This sequence encodes CASSARTGSYNEQFF. The V call is TRBV18, the J call TRBJ2-1; 8 bases map to TRBD1. The length of the CDR3 is 15 residues. V shed 5 bases, J shed 1 base, and the junction held 4 bases outside the gene matches. Germline V lookup: CDR1 KGHSH, CDR2 LQKENI.